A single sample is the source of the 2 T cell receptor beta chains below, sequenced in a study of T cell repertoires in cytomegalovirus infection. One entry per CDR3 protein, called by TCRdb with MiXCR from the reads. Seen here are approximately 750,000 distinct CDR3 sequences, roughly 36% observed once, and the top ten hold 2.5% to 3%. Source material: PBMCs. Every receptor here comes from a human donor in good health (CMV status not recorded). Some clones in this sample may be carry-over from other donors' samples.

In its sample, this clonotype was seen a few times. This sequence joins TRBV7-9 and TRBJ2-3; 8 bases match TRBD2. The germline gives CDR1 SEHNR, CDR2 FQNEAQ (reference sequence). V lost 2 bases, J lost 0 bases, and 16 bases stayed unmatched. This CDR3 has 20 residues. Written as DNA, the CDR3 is TGTGCCAGCAGCTTATTTCCGGGGACTAGAGGCGACTCTAGCACAGATACGCAGTATTTT. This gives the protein CASSLFPGTRGDSSTDTQYF.

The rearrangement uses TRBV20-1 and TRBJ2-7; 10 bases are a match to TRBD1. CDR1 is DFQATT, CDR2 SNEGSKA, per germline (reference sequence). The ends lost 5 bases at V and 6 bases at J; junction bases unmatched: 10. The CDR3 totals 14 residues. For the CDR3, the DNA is TGCAGTGCTGCCGACAGGGGGCTGGGATCCGAGCAGTACTTC. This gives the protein CSAADRGLGSEQYF.